Presented here are 10 T cell receptor beta chains from one specimen sequenced in a study of shared clonotypes between healthy human individuals. Libraries were prepared by immunoSEQ multiplex PCR; TCRdb keeps only in-frame clonotypes and omits some of them. The table lists some 1,600,000 clones, roughly 98% of them singletons, with 0.4% to 0.45% in the top ten. Sequenced sample: naive CD4+ T cells sorted from blood. Subset here: CD45RA+ positively selected. The receptors were sampled from a man aged 30 to 39 in good health.

The chain uses TRBV5-5 and TRBJ2-7; 8 nucleotides agree with TRBD1. The length of the CDR3 is 16 residues. With 4 bases clipped from V and 3 bases from J, the junction kept 12 bases outside the gene matches. Germline V CDR1 and CDR2: SGHKS, YYEKEE (reference sequence). CDR3: CASSVRTGLDGYEQYF. CDR3 DNA sequence: TGTGCCAGCAGCGTAAGGACAGGGTTGGATGGCTACGAGCAGTACTTC.

The rearrangement joins TRBV2 to TRBJ2-2; possibly TRBD1 for D (8 bases). This CDR3 comprises 13 residues. V lost 2 bases to trimming and J lost 11 bases, with 12 bases between them. In germline, CDR1 is SNHLY, CDR2 FYNNEI. The CDR3 loop reads CASSETGGAELFF. The DNA for the CDR3 is TGTGCCAGCAGTGAAACAGGGGGGGCCGAGCTGTTTTTT.

The chain uses TRBV11-3 and TRBJ2-1, with a weak D call TRBD1 (5 bases). V was shortened by 2 bases and J by 3 bases, with 11 bases between the two germline ends. The CDR3 covers 15 residues. The germline gives CDR1 SGHNT, CDR2 YENEEA. As DNA, the CDR3 is TGTGCCAGCAGCTTAACCTCAGGGCACTACAATGAGCAGTTCTTC. This encodes CASSLTSGHYNEQFF.

This sequence joins TRBV5-1 and TRBJ2-3; maybe TRBD2 (5 bases). Trimming stripped 0 bases from V and 0 bases from J, with 11 bases between. Germline CDR1 is SGHRS and CDR2 is YFSETQ. The CDR3 loop spans 16 amino acids. CDR3 nucleotide sequence: TGCGCCAGCAGCTTGGGGAGGTCAGATAGCACAGATACGCAGTATTTT. Its protein is CASSLGRSDSTDTQYF.

The rearrangement links TRBV4-3 to TRBJ2-2; D gene unclear. Germline lookup yields CDR1 LGHNA and CDR2 YSLEER. V lost 1 base and J lost 5, with 8 bases in between. The CDR3 has 14 amino acids. Here the CDR3 DNA reads TGCGCCAGCAGCCAAGCTCCAACAACCGGGGAGCTGTTTTTT. Encoded protein: CASSQAPTTGELFF.

The V call is TRBV14, the J call TRBJ1-4; 7 bases line up with TRBD1. CDR1 SGHDN and CDR2 FVKESK come from the germline V gene. After removal of 1 base from V and 6 bases from J, the junction contained 5 bases not matched to a gene. CDR3 length: 15 residues. In DNA form, the CDR3 reads TGTGCCAGCAGCCAAGTTGGTCAGGGGGATGAAAAACTGTTTTTT. Its translation is CASSQVGQGDEKLFF.

J is TRBJ2-7 and V is TRBV7-6; D might be TRBD2 (5 bases). Trimming shortened V by 0 bases and J by 6 bases, and 12 bases separated the two germline ends. The CDR3 loop spans 14 amino acids. The V gene's germline CDR1 is SGHVS and CDR2 FNYEAQ. The CDR3 DNA reads TGTGCCAGCAGCTTAGCGCGAGGGAGTGGCGAGCAGTACTTC. Translated, it gives CASSLARGSGEQYF. The entire variable domain, with the rest obtained from reference TRBV7-6 and TRBJ2-7, is as follows: GAGVSQSPRYKVTKRGQDVALRCDPISGHVSLYWYRQALGQGPEFLTYFNYEAQQDKSGLPNDRFSAERPEGSISTLTIQRTEQRDSAMYRCASSLARGSGEQYFGPGTRLTVT.

The chain recombines TRBV29-1 with TRBJ1-2, with no clear D. Germline V gene data show CDR1 as SQVTM and CDR2 as ANQGSEA. The germline V and J ends were trimmed by 1 base and 0 bases, with 6 bases remaining between them. The CDR3 extends over 13 amino acids. DNA for the CDR3: TGCAGCGTTGAAGTAGTCCCTAACTATGGCTACACCTTC. Protein: CSVEVVPNYGYTF.

The rearrangement links TRBV7-3 to TRBJ2-1; D is possibly TRBD2 (6 bases). V was cut by 4 bases and J by 6 bases, with 16 bases left in between. Per the germline V gene, CDR1 is SGHTA and CDR2 is FQGTGA. The CDR3 spans 15 residues. CDR3 amino acids: CASSSGGTNSNEQFF. Written as DNA, the CDR3 is TGTGCCAGCAGCTCAGGAGGGACCAACAGCAATGAGCAGTTCTTC.

J is TRBJ1-1 and V is TRBV11-2; no clear D gene. The CDR3 loop spans 14 amino acids. Between the trimmed V and J ends, which lost 2 bases and 4 bases, there was a span of 11 bases. Germline CDR1 SGHAT, CDR2 FQNNGV. CDR3 nucleotides: TGTGCCAGCAGCTTAAGGGCCAGGCGCACTGAAGCTTTCTTT. Translating it yields CASSLRARRTEAFF.